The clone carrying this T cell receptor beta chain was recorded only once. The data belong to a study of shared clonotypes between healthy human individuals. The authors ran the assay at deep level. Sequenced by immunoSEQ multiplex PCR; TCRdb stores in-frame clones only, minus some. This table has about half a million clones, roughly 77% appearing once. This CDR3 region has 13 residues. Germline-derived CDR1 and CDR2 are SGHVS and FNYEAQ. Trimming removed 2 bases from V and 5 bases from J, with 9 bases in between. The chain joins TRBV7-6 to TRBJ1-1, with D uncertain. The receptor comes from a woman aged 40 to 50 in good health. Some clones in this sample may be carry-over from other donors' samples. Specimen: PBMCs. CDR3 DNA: TGTGCCAGCAGCTTACAGGCAGTTACTGAAGCTTTCTTT. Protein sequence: CASSLQAVTEAFF.